The subject of this entry is one T cell receptor (beta chain). Its antigen is as yet unknown. The data derive from a study of T cell responses to AZD1222 COVID-19 vaccine. Study results and limitations: Baseline antibody screening turned up just a handful of seropositive AZD1222 recipients. Nearly half of unique spike-specific TCRs reportedly avoided B.1.351 and B.1.1.7 mutated regions. CD4 TCRs linked to vaccination spanned spike, dominating at 160-218 and 743-854.

Trimming cost V 1 base and J 7 bases, with 19 bases left between them. CDR3 length: 16 residues. Germline lookup yields CDR1 SNHLY and CDR2 FYNNEI. Produced via immunoSEQ multiplex PCR; TCRdb's table is partial and in-frame only. The sample carries 150,000 to 200,000 clones, roughly 94% recorded once. This specimen consisted of peripheral blood, obtained 28 days after the second AZD1222 dose. The gene calls are TRBV2 and TRBJ1-2; D unresolved. This clonotype originated in an adult who received the AZD1222 COVID-19 vaccine. For the CDR3, the DNA is TGTGCCAGCAGTGAAGGCCGGGGAGGGAAGGTAGCTGGCTACACCTTC. Protein sequence: CASSEGRGGKVAGYTF.